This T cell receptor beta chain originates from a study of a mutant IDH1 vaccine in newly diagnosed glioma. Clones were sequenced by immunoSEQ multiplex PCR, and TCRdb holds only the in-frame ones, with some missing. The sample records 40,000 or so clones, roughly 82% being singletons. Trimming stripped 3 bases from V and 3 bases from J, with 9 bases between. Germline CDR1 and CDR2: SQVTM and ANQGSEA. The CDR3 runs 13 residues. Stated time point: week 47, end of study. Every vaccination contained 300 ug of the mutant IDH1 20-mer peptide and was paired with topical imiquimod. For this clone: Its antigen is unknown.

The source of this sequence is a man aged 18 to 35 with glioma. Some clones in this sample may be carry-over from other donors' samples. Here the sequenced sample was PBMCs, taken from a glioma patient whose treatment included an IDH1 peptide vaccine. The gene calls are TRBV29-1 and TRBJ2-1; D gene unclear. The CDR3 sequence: CSVEIPLYNEQFF. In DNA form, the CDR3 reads TGCAGCGTTGAGATCCCCCTCTACAATGAGCAGTTCTTC.